This T cell receptor (beta chain) was documented in a study of blood T cell repertoires in COVID-19. In the study overall: COVID-19 samples collected from the United States, Italy and Spain covered acute and convalescent phases. In each case, the material was cDNA or gDNA derived from T cells, B-cell-depleted T cells, or PBMCs.

Source study methods: By means of reference gene primer amplification, nucleated cell counts were estimated. Profiling relied on immunoSEQ multiplex PCR, and the TCRdb table lists in-frame clones only, not all of them. For V, J and clone size, that table is used; D and trimming come from the DNA. The profile shows 98,000 or so clones, approximately 80% of them singletons. The sample was peripheral blood. This sequence originates from an elderly woman with active or convalescent COVID-19.

CDR3 sequence reads: CATSLERSSNQPQHF. DNA of the CDR3: TGTGCCACCAGCCTAGAGAGGTCCAGTAATCAGCCCCAGCATTTT. The genes are TRBV15 and TRBJ1-5; D is undetermined. Germline CDR1 is LNHNV and CDR2 is YYDKDF (reference sequence). This CDR3 region has 15 residues. The V end was cut by 5 bases, the J end by 4 bases, with 15 bases between. Looking up the rest from reference TRBV15 and TRBJ1-5 gives the full variable domain: DAMVIQNPRYQVTQFGKPVTLSCSQTLNHNVMYWYQQKSSQAPKLLFHYYDKDFNNEADTPDNFQSRRPNTSFCFLDIRSPGLGDTAMYLCATSLERSSNQPQHFGDGTRLSIL.